This passage covers 4 T cell receptor beta chains from one sample sequenced in a study of T-cell reconstitution after alpha-beta-depleted transplantation in children. Unique molecular identifiers tagged the TCRbeta library. TCRdb independently ran MiXCR on the PCR reads; one entry per CDR3 protein. This table holds roughly 590,000 distinct CDR3 sequences, approximately 15% found once. This sample comprised PBMCs from the stem cell graft donor, obtained from the stem cell graft. The origin of the receptors is a human donor who donated a stem cell graft to a child with acute myeloid leukemia.

This clonotype appeared many times. This chain connects TRBV12-3 or TRBV12-4 to TRBJ1-1, with D hard to call. V lost 6 bases and J lost 0, with 8 bases in between. This CDR3 contains 13 residues. CDR3 residues: CASRPTLNTEAFF. As DNA, the CDR3 is TGTGCCAGCAGACCAACATTGAACACTGAAGCTTTCTTT.

This clonotype was observed a few times. The chain is built from TRBV12-3 or TRBV12-4 and TRBJ2-4, with D unresolved. The CDR3 sequence is 16 residues long. V lost 6 bases and J lost 0, with 15 bases in between. The CDR3 protein is CASRGRRNLAKNIQYF. The CDR3 DNA reads TGTGCCAGCAGAGGAAGGAGAAATCTAGCCAAAAACATTCAGTACTTC.

The chain couples TRBV20-1 to TRBJ2-3; tentative D call: TRBD2 (7 bases). CDR3 size: 14 residues. The germline V gene encodes CDR1 DFQATT and CDR2 SNEGSKA (reference sequence). V lost 5 bases and J lost 8, with 20 bases in between. The CDR3 DNA is TGCAGTGCTCCGCGGGGGCCCCAGCGGGCTACGCAGTATTTT. Translating gives CSAPRGPQRATQYF.

The sample holds many counts of this clonotype. The rearrangement links TRBV12-3 or TRBV12-4 to TRBJ1-2; 7 bases align to TRBD1. The CDR3 is 13 amino acids. Trimming cost V 6 bases and J 6 bases; bases outside gene matches: 7. CDR3 DNA sequence: TGTGCCAGCAGGATACAGGGGAGCGATGGCTACACCTTC. Protein product: CASRIQGSDGYTF.